Presented here are 11 T cell receptor beta chains from one specimen sequenced in a study of shared clonotypes between healthy human individuals. Only in-frame clones appear in the TCRdb table, and some are missing; sequencing was by immunoSEQ multiplex PCR. Here the sample spans some 2 million clones, 95% being singletons. The sequenced sample consisted of naive CD4+ T cells sorted from blood. The sample's subset: CD45RA+ positively selected. These receptors were taken from a man aged 18 to 30 in good health.

In regard to this clone: Other DNA sequences from this sample encode an identical CDR3 as well. The chain carries TRBV7-2 and TRBJ2-1; TRBD2 agrees at 11 bases. CDR1 and CDR2 from the germline V gene are SGHTA and FQGNSA. The J segment lost 3 bases and the V segment lost 4 bases, leaving 2 bases of the junction unmatched. The CDR3 extends over 15 amino acids. CDR3 bases: TGTGCCAGCAGCTCTGGACTAGCGGGCTACAATGAGCAGTTCTTC. This codes for CASSSGLAGYNEQFF.

This sequence joins TRBV18 and TRBJ2-1; 10 nucleotides agree with TRBD2. Looked up from germline, CDR1 is KGHSH and CDR2 is LQKENI. The CDR3 spans 15 residues. V was clipped by 6 bases and J by 4 bases; unmatched bases: 6. CDR3 protein: CASSTLSGGYNEQFF. For the CDR3, the DNA is TGTGCCAGCTCGACTCTTAGCGGGGGGTACAATGAGCAGTTCTTC.

V and J are TRBV5-1 and TRBJ1-4; 8 nucleotides match TRBD1. V was clipped by 3 bases and J by 6 bases; unmatched bases: 4. This CDR3 spans 14 amino acids. CDR1 is SGHRS and CDR2 is YFSETQ in the germline V gene. CDR3 in amino acids: CASSYAGGDEKLFF. The DNA for the CDR3 is TGCGCCAGCAGCTACGCAGGGGGCGATGAAAAACTGTTTTTT.

This sequence joins TRBV2 and TRBJ2-3; 10 nucleotides agree with TRBD2. Per germline, CDR1 SNHLY and CDR2 FYNNEI. The CDR3 runs 15 residues. J was trimmed by 0 bases and V by 6 bases; bases with no gene match: 3. DNA of the CDR3: TGTGCCAGCAGAACTAGCGGGGCCAGCACAGATACGCAGTATTTT. This codes for CASRTSGASTDTQYF. The full variable domain, completed using reference TRBV2 and TRBJ2-3, is EPEVTQTPSHQVTQMGQEVILRCVPISNHLYFYWYRQILGQKVEFLVSFYNNEISEKSEIFDDQFSVERPDGSNFTLKIRSTKLEDSAMYFCASRTSGASTDTQYFGPGTRLTVL.

The rearrangement uses TRBV2 and TRBJ2-7; no clear D. Trimming took 4 bases from V and 5 from J, leaving 9 bases between them. Looked up from germline, CDR1 is SNHLY and CDR2 is FYNNEI. The CDR3 totals 12 residues. The CDR3 nucleotides are TGTGCCAGCAGTGTGGGTGGTCACGAGCAGTACTTC. Its translation is CASSVGGHEQYF.

The chain is built from TRBV28 and TRBJ2-2; D remains ambiguous. The germline gives CDR1 MDHEN, CDR2 SYDVKM. V was trimmed by 7 bases and J by 2 bases, leaving 8 bases between them. This CDR3 region has 13 residues. The CDR3 loop reads CASIGFNTGELFF. The CDR3 coding sequence is TGTGCCAGCATAGGATTTAACACCGGGGAGCTGTTTTTT.

The rearrangement uses TRBV29-1 and TRBJ2-5; perhaps D is TRBD1 or TRBD2 (5 bases each). Germline V gene sequence: CDR1 SQVTM, CDR2 ANQGSEA. With 7 bases removed from V and 1 base from J, the gap between germline ends came to 13 bases. The CDR3 has 13 amino acids. As DNA, the CDR3 is TGCAGCGCCGCGAAGGGGACCCAAGAGACCCAGTACTTC. Protein: CSAAKGTQETQYF.

There are a few counts of this clone. This chain joins TRBV4-3 and TRBJ1-6, with D possibly being TRBD1 (6 bases). V lost 0 bases and J 7 bases, leaving 13 bases between the germline ends. The CDR3 loop spans 16 amino acids. Germline-derived CDR1 and CDR2 are LGHNA and YSLEER. The CDR3 DNA sequence: TGCGCCAGCAGCCAAGAAGGCCTGCAGGGGAATTCACCCCTCCACTTT. This translates into CASSQEGLQGNSPLHF.

V and J are TRBV2 and TRBJ2-1, with D unclear. Germline V lookup: CDR1 SNHLY, CDR2 FYNNEI. Trimming took off 2 bases at V and 4 bases at J, with 12 bases between the two ends. The CDR3 runs to 15 residues. The DNA for the CDR3 is TGTGCCAGCAGTGAAATTTCCTTTTTTTACAATGAGCAGTTCTTC. Protein sequence: CASSEISFFYNEQFF.

V gene TRBV5-1 combines with J gene TRBJ2-2, with 12 bases identical to TRBD1. The germline V gene has CDR1 SGHRS and CDR2 YFSETQ. The junction had 1 base not matched to a gene; V was cut back by 4 bases and J by 3 bases. The CDR3 is 15 residues long. CDR3 bases: TGCGCCAGCAGCGGGGACAGGGGGCACACCGGGGAGCTGTTTTTT. It encodes CASSGDRGHTGELFF.

The chain is built from TRBV6-5 and TRBJ2-3, with TRBD2 as a possible D gene (5 bases). Trimming left V 4 bases short and J 0 bases short, with 14 bases between. The CDR3 is 16 residues long. Germline lookup yields CDR1 MNHEY and CDR2 SVGAGI. CDR3 in amino acids: CASSLLVGSSTDTQYF. The CDR3 DNA is TGTGCCAGCAGTTTACTAGTTGGGAGTAGCACAGATACGCAGTATTTT.